One and the same sample provided the 31 T cell receptor beta chains below, sequenced in a study of beta chain features in type 1 diabetes. The sequenced template was cDNA made from the entire isolated RNA. Profiling relied on immunoSEQ multiplex PCR, and the TCRdb table lists in-frame clones only, not all of them. The table has 200,000 to 250,000 clones, about 9.3% seen once. Sequencing used naive CD4+ T cells from blood. All receptors come from a woman under 30 in good health.

CDR3 coding DNA: TGCGCCAGCAGCCAACGGGAGGAACAGCCCCAGCATTTT. It translates to CASSQREEQPQHF. The genes are TRBV4-3 and TRBJ1-5; D is ambiguous. Germline CDR1 LGHNA, CDR2 YSLEER. This CDR3 has 13 amino acids. V lost 2 bases to trimming and J lost 7 bases, with 9 bases between them.

The chain joins TRBV6-1 to TRBJ1-1, with 9 nucleotides matching TRBD1. The V segment lost 6 bases and the J segment 3 bases; nucleotides outside the gene matches: 2. Per germline, CDR1 MNHNS and CDR2 SASEGT. The CDR3 is 13 residues long. The CDR3 reads CASSRDRDTEAFF. CDR3 nucleotides: TGTGCCAGCAGCCGGGACAGGGACACTGAAGCTTTCTTT.

The chain recombines TRBV19 with TRBJ2-3, with D maybe TRBD2 (5 bases). Trimming removed 5 bases at V and 3 bases at J, with 9 bases between. The CDR3 extends over 13 amino acids. The germline gives CDR1 LNHDA, CDR2 SQIVND (reference sequence). The DNA of the CDR3 is TGTGCCAGTAGTGTCGGGGTTACAGATACGCAGTATTTT. Its protein product is CASSVGVTDTQYF.

This clone appeared a few times. The CDR3, as DNA: TGTGCCAGCAGCAACCACCGCAAATCAACTGCAGATACGCAGTATTTT. It translates to CASSNHRKSTADTQYF. The chain combines TRBV11-2 with TRBJ2-3, with unresolved D. V lost 5 bases to trimming and J lost 4 bases, with 19 bases between them. Germline CDR1 SGHAT, CDR2 FQNNGV. The CDR3 sequence is 16 residues long.

This chain connects TRBV28 to TRBJ1-1, with D possibly being TRBD1 (5 bases). V lost 7 bases and J 2 bases, leaving 14 bases between the germline ends. The CDR3 runs 14 residues. Germline lookup yields CDR1 MDHEN and CDR2 SYDVKM. CDR3 sequence: CASTRPGQNTEAFF. Here the CDR3 DNA reads TGTGCCAGCACCAGACCCGGACAAAACACTGAAGCTTTCTTT.

This clone occurred a few times. This chain joins TRBV19 and TRBJ1-1, with TRBD1 matching 7 bases. The CDR3 extends over 15 amino acids. V shed 1 base, J shed 6 bases, and the junction held 8 bases outside the gene matches. Germline V gene sequence: CDR1 LNHDA, CDR2 SQIVND (reference sequence). In nucleotides, the CDR3 is TGTGCCAGTAGTATAGGAGTGACAGGGATCTCTGAAGCTTTCTTT. It encodes CASSIGVTGISEAFF. Combining the CDR3 with reference TRBV19 and TRBJ1-1 gives the whole variable domain DGGITQSPKYLFRKEGQNVTLSCEQNLNHDAMYWYRQDPGQGLRLIYYSQIVNDFQKGDIAEGYSVSREKKESFPLTVTSAQKNPTAFYLCASSIGVTGISEAFFGQGTRLTVV.

The chain couples TRBV2 to TRBJ1-5; 7 bases map to TRBD1. CDR3 length: 15 amino acids. After removal of 5 bases from V and 3 bases from J, the junction contained 7 bases not matched to a gene. Germline CDR1 is SNHLY and CDR2 is FYNNEI. As DNA, the CDR3 is TGTGCCAGCAGTCAACAGGGGATCCTCAATCAGCCCCAGCATTTT. Translated, it gives CASSQQGILNQPQHF.

There are a few counts of this clone. This chain links TRBV6-6 with TRBJ2-1, with unresolved D. The germline CDR1 and CDR2 sequences are MNHNY and SVGAGI (reference sequence). The CDR3 totals 13 residues. The V end lost 2 bases, the J end lost 9 bases, and 11 bases lay between the germline ends. CDR3 coding DNA: TGTGCCAGCAGTTACCCCCGGGTCGGTGAGCAGTTCTTC. Protein sequence: CASSYPRVGEQFF.

The chain joins TRBV5-1 to TRBJ2-1; 8 positions agree with TRBD2. V lost 0 bases to trimming and J lost 9 bases; unmatched junction nucleotides: 8. Germline values: CDR1 SGHRS, CDR2 YFSETQ. The CDR3 has 15 residues. CDR3 region: CASSLGAGGATEQFF. DNA of the CDR3: TGCGCCAGCAGCTTGGGCGCGGGGGGAGCTACTGAGCAGTTCTTC.

The J gene is TRBJ2-5, the V gene TRBV5-4; D is possibly TRBD1 (5 bases). V was shortened by 0 bases and J by 2 bases, with 14 bases between the two germline ends. Germline assignment: CDR1 SGHNT and CDR2 YYREEE (reference sequence). This CDR3 spans 16 amino acids. CDR3 loop: CASSLDATASQETQYF. In nucleotides, the CDR3 is TGTGCCAGCAGCTTGGATGCGACAGCCAGTCAAGAGACCCAGTACTTC.

A few counts support this clone. The rearrangement joins TRBV4-1 to TRBJ1-3; 9 bases map to TRBD1. J was trimmed by 1 base and V by 2 bases; bases with no gene match: 3. This CDR3 is built from 16 residues. The germline CDR1 and CDR2 sequences are MGHRA and YSYEKL. CDR3 residues: CASSQPGQGSGNTIYF. The CDR3 DNA is TGCGCCAGCAGCCAACCGGGACAGGGATCTGGAAACACCATATATTTT.

This clone was seen only a few times. The chain recombines TRBV30 with TRBJ1-6; no firm D call. V was shortened by 0 bases and J by 5 bases, with 11 bases between the two germline ends. CDR3 length equals 15 residues. Germline-derived CDR1 and CDR2 are GTSNPN and SVGIG (reference sequence). CDR3 protein: CAWSVRGGHNSPLHF. The CDR3 bases are TGTGCCTGGAGTGTACGCGGAGGGCATAATTCACCCCTCCACTTT.

This clone was counted between two and nine times. V gene TRBV6-5 combines with J gene TRBJ1-2; 9 bases are a match to TRBD1. Germline trimming cut 4 bases from V and 5 bases from J; bases unmatched to any gene: 2. The CDR3 has 13 residues. CDR1 is MNHEY, CDR2 SVGAGI, per germline. This chain's CDR3 is CASSFGQGYGYTF. For the CDR3, the DNA is TGTGCCAGCAGTTTTGGACAGGGGTATGGCTACACCTTC.

The chain recombines TRBV19 with TRBJ2-1, with TRBD2 identical over 8 bases. Per germline, CDR1 LNHDA and CDR2 SQIVND (reference sequence). The V and J ends lost 5 bases and 6 bases, in that order; junction bases with no gene match: 12. The CDR3 totals 16 residues. The CDR3 DNA follows: TGTGCCAGTAGTTCCTTTTATAGCGGGGCGTTCAATGAGCAGTTCTTC. The encoded protein is CASSSFYSGAFNEQFF.

In this sample, this clone turned up a few times. This chain joins TRBV30 and TRBJ1-4; D unresolved. V lost 4 bases to trimming and J lost 5 bases, with 20 bases between them. This CDR3 spans 16 amino acids. Germline-derived CDR1 and CDR2 are GTSNPN and SVGIG (reference sequence). The CDR3 coding sequence is TGTGCCTGGACCCATCCCCCCCCGAGCCCCAATGAAAAACTGTTTTTT. As protein: CAWTHPPPSPNEKLFF.

A few counts support this clone. V is TRBV5-1 and J is TRBJ2-7; D is perhaps TRBD1 (6 bases). Germline CDR1 is SGHRS and CDR2 is YFSETQ. The CDR3 is 14 amino acids. Deletions cut 2 bases from V and 3 bases from J, with 12 bases between. The CDR3 nucleotides are TGCGCCAGCAGCTTTGGCCTGACAGGCTACGAGCAGTACTTC. This gives the protein CASSFGLTGYEQYF.

This chain uses TRBV12-5 with TRBJ2-1; D gene uncertain. V was clipped by 0 bases and J by 6 bases, with 12 bases between them. The length of the CDR3 is 15 residues. Germline CDR1 reads LGHNT; CDR2 reads FRNRAP. The CDR3 spells CASGLVRSRINEQFF. As DNA, the CDR3 is TGTGCTAGTGGTTTGGTACGGTCCCGAATCAATGAGCAGTTCTTC.

This clone was detected only a few times. The chain is built from TRBV7-2 and TRBJ2-2; tentatively, D is TRBD2 (7 bases). V lost 5 bases to trimming and J lost 5 bases, with 15 bases between them. The length of the CDR3 is 15 residues. Germline V lookup: CDR1 SGHTA, CDR2 FQGNSA. CDR3: CASSGQGRETGELFF. DNA of the CDR3: TGTGCCAGCAGCGGCCAGGGGCGGGAGACCGGGGAGCTGTTTTTT.

J is TRBJ1-2 and V is TRBV7-3; D gene uncertain. The CDR3 contains 14 residues. Germline V CDR1 and CDR2: SGHTA, FQGTGA. V was trimmed by 2 bases and J by 5 bases, leaving 12 bases between them. The CDR3 nucleotides read TGTGCCAGCAGCTTATTATTTTGGAGTTATGGCTACACCTTC. The encoded protein is CASSLLFWSYGYTF.

The chain joins TRBV6-5 to TRBJ2-3; perhaps TRBD2 as D (6 bases). Germline lookup yields CDR1 MNHEY and CDR2 SVGAGI. Trimming took off 10 bases at V and 6 bases at J, with 17 bases between the two ends. The CDR3 spans 13 residues. This CDR3 reads CATGRRGGDTQYF. The CDR3 bases are TGTGCCACCGGCCGTAGGGGAGGTGATACGCAGTATTTT.

This clone was recorded a few times. The V call is TRBV13, the J call TRBJ1-2; D is possibly TRBD1 (6 bases). The germline V gene has CDR1 PRHDT and CDR2 FYEKMQ (reference sequence). The V end was cut by 7 bases, the J end by 4 bases, with 16 bases between. The CDR3 has 14 amino acids. The CDR3 here is CASILGGGSYGYTF. CDR3 bases: TGTGCCAGCATTTTAGGGGGAGGTTCCTATGGCTACACCTTC.

This clone has more than one count but fewer than ten. This rearrangement joins TRBV28 to TRBJ2-5; 9 nucleotides align to TRBD2. The CDR3 is 14 amino acids. Germline CDR1 MDHEN, CDR2 SYDVKM. The ends lost 2 bases at V and 5 bases at J; junction bases unmatched: 3. CDR3 region: CASSLAGGLETQYF. The CDR3 DNA follows: TGTGCCAGCAGTTTAGCGGGGGGGCTCGAGACCCAGTACTTC.

The chain uses TRBV27 and TRBJ1-2; D perhaps matches TRBD1 (5 bases). The CDR3 runs 14 residues. CDR1 and CDR2 (germline): MNHEY, SMNVEV (reference sequence). Trimming took 2 bases from V and 4 from J, leaving 11 bases between them. CDR3 bases: TGTGCCAGCAGTTTAGCCAGGGTAGGCTATGGCTACACCTTC. Translating gives CASSLARVGYGYTF.

On this clone: Different DNA sequences within this sample yield the same CDR3. The chain uses TRBV11-3 and TRBJ2-3; D unresolved. This CDR3 spans 12 amino acids. Germline V gene lookup returns CDR1 SGHNT and CDR2 YENEEA. V was cut by 0 bases and J by 5 bases, with 3 bases left in between. CDR3 amino acids: CASSLDRDTQYF. The DNA for the CDR3 is TGTGCCAGCAGCTTAGATCGAGATACGCAGTATTTT.

This clone showed up just a few times. The gene calls are TRBV5-4 and TRBJ2-3; TRBD1 matches 9 bases. CDR3 size: 15 residues. CDR1 is SGHNT, CDR2 YYREEE, per germline (reference sequence). V lost 7 bases and J lost 1; bases outside the gene matches: 7. The CDR3 region is CASLPTGGGTDTQYF. In DNA form, the CDR3 reads TGTGCCAGCCTCCCCACAGGGGGCGGCACAGATACGCAGTATTTT.

This clone was found a few times. The chain employs TRBV6-5 and TRBJ2-1; 8 bases match TRBD1. CDR1 is MNHEY and CDR2 is SVGAGI in the germline V gene. This CDR3 contains 14 residues. The ends lost 5 bases at V and 4 bases at J; junction bases unmatched: 4. The chain's CDR3 is CASSARDRYNEQFF. In DNA, the CDR3 is TGTGCCAGCAGTGCCCGGGACAGGTACAATGAGCAGTTCTTC.

This clone was observed a few times. The V call is TRBV6-1, the J call TRBJ1-1; 8 bases agree with TRBD1. CDR1 MNHNS and CDR2 SASEGT come from the germline V gene. V shed 8 bases and J 1 base; nucleotides not matched to a gene: 6. This CDR3 is 14 amino acids long. The CDR3: CASDLDRANTEAFF. The CDR3 bases are TGTGCCAGCGACTTGGACAGGGCGAACACTGAAGCTTTCTTT.

This clone was counted a few times. V is TRBV7-9 and J is TRBJ2-2; D possibly corresponds to TRBD1 (6 bases). The germline V gene encodes CDR1 SEHNR and CDR2 FQNEAQ (reference sequence). The CDR3 loop spans 17 amino acids. The V end was cut by 5 bases, the J end by 4 bases, with 20 bases between. CDR3 nucleotides: TGTGCCAGCAGCATCGGACAGAGCCCCGGGCCCACCGGGGAGCTGTTTTTT. As protein: CASSIGQSPGPTGELFF.

The chain employs TRBV11-2 and TRBJ2-2; 11 bases are a match to TRBD2. The CDR3 totals 19 residues. The V segment lost 2 bases and the J segment 0 bases; nucleotides outside the gene matches: 8. Germline assignment: CDR1 SGHAT and CDR2 FQNNGV. The CDR3 sequence is CASSLRLAGKTSNTGELFF. CDR3 sequence (DNA): TGTGCCAGCAGCTTAAGACTAGCGGGAAAAACTTCGAACACCGGGGAGCTGTTTTTT.

This chain joins TRBV5-1 and TRBJ2-7; D might be TRBD1 (6 bases). Germline CDR1 reads SGHRS; CDR2 reads YFSETQ. V lost 2 bases and J 5 bases, leaving 17 bases between the germline ends. The CDR3 runs 15 residues. CDR3 in amino acids: CASSFDRSEVDEQYF. CDR3 sequence (DNA): TGCGCCAGCAGCTTTGACAGGTCAGAGGTCGACGAGCAGTACTTC.

V is TRBV6-6 and J is TRBJ1-1; D might be TRBD1 (6 bases). Trimming stripped 6 bases from V and 1 base from J, with 12 bases between. The germline gives CDR1 MNHNY, CDR2 SVGAGI (reference sequence). This CDR3 is 14 amino acids long. As DNA, the CDR3 is TGTGCCAGCAGCCCCGTGGGACAGAACACTGAAGCTTTCTTT. Amino acid sequence: CASSPVGQNTEAFF.